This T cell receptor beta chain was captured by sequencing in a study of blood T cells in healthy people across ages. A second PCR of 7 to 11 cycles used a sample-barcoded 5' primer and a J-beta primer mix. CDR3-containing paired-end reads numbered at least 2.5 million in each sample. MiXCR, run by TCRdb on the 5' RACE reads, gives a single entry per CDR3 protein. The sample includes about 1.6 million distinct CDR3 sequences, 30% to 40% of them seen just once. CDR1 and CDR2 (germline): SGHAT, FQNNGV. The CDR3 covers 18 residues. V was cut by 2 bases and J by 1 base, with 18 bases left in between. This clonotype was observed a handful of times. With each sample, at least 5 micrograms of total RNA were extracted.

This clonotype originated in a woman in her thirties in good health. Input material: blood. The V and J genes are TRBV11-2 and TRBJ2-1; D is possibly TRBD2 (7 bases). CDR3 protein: CASSLKRGGALSYNEQFF. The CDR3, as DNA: TGTGCCAGCAGCTTAAAGCGAGGGGGGGCCTTATCCTACAATGAGCAGTTCTTC.